The rows below give T cell receptor beta chains drawn from one sample of a study of shared clonotypes between healthy human individuals. Some clones are missing from TCRdb's copy, which holds only in-frame ones; the method was immunoSEQ multiplex PCR. The table lists a few million clones, around 95% of them singletons. Source material: naive CD4+ T cells sorted from blood. These receptors were taken from a young man in good health. Each CDR3 is given with its conserved first and last residue. A D gene is named only where the DNA matches it firmly. Expanded clones get a size class; other rows say once, few or many, or leave the size out.

v_gene	d_gene	j_gene	abundance	len	CDR3aa	CDR3nt
TRBV5-1	NA	TRBJ1-3	once	16	CASSPGLTSSGNTIYF	TGCGCCAGCAGCCCGGGACTCACGAGCTCTGGAAACACCATATATTTT
TRBV7-9	NA	TRBJ2-1	NA	15	CASSDTRSVLNEQFF	TGTGCCAGCAGTGATACTAGGTCCGTATTAAATGAGCAGTTCTTC
TRBV7-9	NA	TRBJ1-5	NA	16	CASSLWSGRGDQPQHF	TGTGCCAGCAGCTTATGGTCGGGCCGGGGGGATCAGCCCCAGCATTTT
TRBV7-2	NA	TRBJ2-1	NA	13	CASSGRSYNEQFF	TGTGCCAGCAGCGGGCGTTCCTACAATGAGCAGTTCTTC
TRBV6-5	NA	TRBJ1-5	NA	14	CASSSGWNNQPQHF	TGTGCCAGCAGTTCGGGGTGGAACAATCAGCCCCAGCATTTT
TRBV2	NA	TRBJ2-1	NA	15	CASSPTSFSYNEQFF	TGTGCCAGCAGTCCTACTAGCTTCTCCTACAATGAGCAGTTCTTC
TRBV19	NA	TRBJ1-5	NA	15	CAGGQPLSGNQPQHF	TGCGCCGGTGGACAGCCCCTCAGTGGGAATCAGCCCCAGCATTTT
TRBV30	NA	TRBJ1-2	once	15	CAWIRFVGGNYGYTF	TGTGCCTGGATTCGCTTCGTGGGGGGAAACTATGGCTACACCTTC
TRBV25-1	NA	TRBJ1-6	NA	17	CASRSGLLSRNNSPLHF	TGTGCCAGCCGGTCCGGACTTTTATCTCGGAATAATTCACCCCTCCACTTT
TRBV28	TRBD1	TRBJ1-2	few	13	CASSRQGPSGYTF	TGTGCCAGCAGTCGACAGGGGCCTAGCGGCTACACCTTC
TRBV30	NA	TRBJ1-1	NA	15	CAWSVFGRDATEAFF	TGTGCCTGGAGTGTTTTCGGCAGGGACGCCACTGAAGCTTTCTTT
TRBV5-4	NA	TRBJ2-1	once	13	CATRRALYNEQFF	TGTGCCACCAGGAGGGCCCTCTACAATGAGCAGTTCTTC
TRBV27	TRBD2	TRBJ2-7	NA	15	CASRQASGGSYEQYF	TGTGCCAGCAGGCAAGCCAGCGGGGGCTCCTACGAGCAGTACTTC
TRBV11-2	TRBD2	TRBJ2-7	NA	14	CASSGTSGGQTQYF	TGTGCCAGCAGCGGGACTAGCGGGGGGCAGACGCAGTACTTC
TRBV7-2	NA	TRBJ1-6	NA	15	CASSLTGLQNSPLHF	TGTGCCAGCAGCTTAACGGGGCTGCAGAATTCACCCCTCCACTTT
TRBV5-6	TRBD1	TRBJ2-2	NA	16	CASSYLDRDPTGELFF	TGTGCCAGCAGCTACCTCGACAGGGATCCAACCGGGGAGCTGTTTTTT
TRBV28	NA	TRBJ2-4	few	15	CASSPRGLAKNIQYF	TGTGCCAGCAGTCCCCGGGGCCTAGCCAAAAACATTCAGTACTTC
TRBV10-3	NA	TRBJ2-7	NA	15	CAITTRDSPMKEQYF	TGTGCCATCACGACCAGGGACTCTCCCATGAAGGAGCAGTACTTC
TRBV5-4	TRBD1	TRBJ1-4	once	15	CASSSGTGVREKLFF	TGTGCCAGCAGCTCGGGGACAGGGGTGCGCGAAAAACTGTTTTTT